The clone carrying this T cell receptor (beta chain) occurred a few times. Its specificity is unknown. This specimen comes from a study of beta chain features in type 1 diabetes. Looking at the study overall: Researchers looked at over 100,000,000 sorted cells across all samples.

From germline, CDR1 is SGHTA and CDR2 FQGTGA. V lost 1 base, J lost 6 bases, and 8 bases stayed unmatched. CDR3 size: 16 residues. The study reverse transcribed the entire isolated RNA, so it sequenced expressed TCRB transcripts. Clones were sequenced by immunoSEQ multiplex PCR, and TCRdb holds only the in-frame ones, with some missing. The sample has 310,000 or so clones; 11% are singletons. Study outcomes and limitations: Patients and controls would share equally any PCR tilt toward shorter templates. There was no resolution here of whether HLA type influences TCRB rearrangement.

The chain joins TRBV7-3 to TRBJ2-1; 8 bases are shared with TRBD2. Sequenced sample: naive CD4+ T cells from blood. This TCR was recovered from a woman in her 30s in good health. The CDR3 coding sequence is TGTGCCAGCAGCTTAATTTCGGGAGGGCCTGGCAATGAGCAGTTCTTC. Its translation is CASSLISGGPGNEQFF.